This T cell receptor beta chain was documented in a study of blood T cells in healthy people across ages. Germline CDR1 MGHRA, CDR2 YSYEKL. V shed 1 base and J shed 0 bases, with 13 bases lying between them. CDR3 size: 17 residues. Each individual donor underwent a draw of 8.5 to 10 milliliters of peripheral blood. Next came a second PCR, run for about 6 to 12 cycles, which used a sample-barcoded 5' primer along with a J-beta primer mix. TCRdb re-called the 5' RACE reads through MiXCR, storing one row per CDR3 protein. The profile shows roughly 1,300,000 distinct CDR3 sequences, 59% of them singletons.

The receptor was derived from a man between 18 and 35 years old in good health. The sample consisted of blood. The rearrangement joins TRBV4-1 to TRBJ2-4; TRBD1 is a possible D gene (5 bases). The CDR3 reads CASSQVGQNIAKNIQYF. DNA for the CDR3: TGCGCCAGCAGCCAAGTGGGGCAGAACATAGCCAAAAACATTCAGTACTTC.